This T cell receptor (beta chain) is from a study of molecular identifiers for immune sequencing clone quantification. In the study overall: RNA from around 20,000 or 100,000 naive CD8 cells was split five ways in replicates, with four sequenced.

Both previously described methods and listed TCR primers were employed to make bulk TCR libraries. TCRdb redid the calling of the PCR reads with MiXCR, one entry per CDR3 protein. The sample lists roughly 320,000 distinct CDR3 sequences; 20% to 25% were seen once. With 1 base clipped from V and 1 base from J, the junction kept 6 bases outside the gene matches. The CDR3 totals 17 residues. The germline V gene encodes CDR1 GTSNPN and CDR2 SVGIG (reference sequence). This clonotype was observed a few times. It was from roughly 21,000 to 960,000 sorted cells, with 10%, 30% or 50% RNA, that naive CD8 libraries came. For naive CD8 T cells, sorting used the CD8+CD4-CCR7+CD45RA+ phenotype.

The TCR was taken from a human donor in good health. Some libraries in this study had Jurkat cell RNA spiked in. The chain has TRBV30 and TRBJ2-3, with 12 bases matching TRBD2. Material for sequencing was naive CD8+ T cells from blood, with Jurkat cell RNA spiked in. Stated subset: FACS-sorted CD8+CD4-CCR7+CD45RA+ naive T cells. The CDR3 loop reads CAWSAGLAGGGTDTQYF. The CDR3 nucleotides are TGTGCCTGGAGTGCTGGCCTAGCGGGAGGGGGCACAGATACGCAGTATTTT.